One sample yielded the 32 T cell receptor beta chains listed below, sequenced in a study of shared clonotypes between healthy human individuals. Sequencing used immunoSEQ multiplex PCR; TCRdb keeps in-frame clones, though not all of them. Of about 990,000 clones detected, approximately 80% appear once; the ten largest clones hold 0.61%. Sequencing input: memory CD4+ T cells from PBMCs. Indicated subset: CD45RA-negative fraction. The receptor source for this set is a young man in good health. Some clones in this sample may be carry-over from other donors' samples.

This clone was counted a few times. CDR3 coding DNA: TGTGCCAGCAGCCCCAATCAGGGGGTCAATCAGCCCCAGCATTTT. It translates to CASSPNQGVNQPQHF. V and J are TRBV7-9 and TRBJ1-5; 7 bases match TRBD1. The J segment lost 3 bases and the V segment lost 5 bases, leaving 7 bases of the junction unmatched. The V gene's germline CDR1 is SEHNR and CDR2 FQNEAQ (reference sequence). The CDR3 is 15 residues long.

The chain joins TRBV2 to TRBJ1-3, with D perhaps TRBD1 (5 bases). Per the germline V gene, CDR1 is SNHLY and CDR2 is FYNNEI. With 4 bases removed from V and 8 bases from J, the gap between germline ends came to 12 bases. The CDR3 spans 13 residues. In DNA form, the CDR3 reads TGTGCCAGCAGTGCTGGTGGGGCGTACACCATATATTTT. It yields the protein CASSAGGAYTIYF.

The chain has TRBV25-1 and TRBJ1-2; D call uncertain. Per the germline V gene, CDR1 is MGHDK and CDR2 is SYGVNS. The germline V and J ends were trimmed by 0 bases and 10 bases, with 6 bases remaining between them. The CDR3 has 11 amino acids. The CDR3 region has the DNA TGTGCCAGCAGTGAATACGGGTCCTACACCTTC. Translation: CASSEYGSYTF.

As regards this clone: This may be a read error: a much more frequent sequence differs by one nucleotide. The CDR3 sequence is CGVISLAGGREQYF. DNA for the CDR3: TGCGGCGTTATCTCACTAGCGGGAGGGCGCGAGCAGTACTTC. The chain uses TRBV29-1 and TRBJ2-7; 13 nucleotides align to TRBD2. The CDR3 spans 14 residues. Looked up from germline, CDR1 is SQVTM and CDR2 is ANQGSEA.

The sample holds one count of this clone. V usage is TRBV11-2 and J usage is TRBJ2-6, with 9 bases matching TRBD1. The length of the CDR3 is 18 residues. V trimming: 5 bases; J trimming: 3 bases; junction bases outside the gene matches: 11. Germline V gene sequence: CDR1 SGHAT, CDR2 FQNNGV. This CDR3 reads CASSPRTGAAHGANVLTF. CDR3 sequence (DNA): TGTGCCAGCAGCCCACGGACAGGGGCGGCTCATGGGGCCAACGTCCTGACTTTC.

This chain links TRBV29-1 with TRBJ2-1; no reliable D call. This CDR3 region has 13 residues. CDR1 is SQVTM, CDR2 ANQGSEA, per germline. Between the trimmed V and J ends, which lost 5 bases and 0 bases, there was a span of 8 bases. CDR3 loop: CSVQLSSYNEQFF. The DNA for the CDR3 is TGCAGCGTTCAGCTGAGCTCCTACAATGAGCAGTTCTTC.

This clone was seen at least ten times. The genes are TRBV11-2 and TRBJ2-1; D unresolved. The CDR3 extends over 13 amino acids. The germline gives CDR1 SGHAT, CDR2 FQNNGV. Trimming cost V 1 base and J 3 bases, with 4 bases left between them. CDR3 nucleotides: TGTGCCAGCAGCTTAGGCCTCTACAATGAGCAGTTCTTC. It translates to CASSLGLYNEQFF.

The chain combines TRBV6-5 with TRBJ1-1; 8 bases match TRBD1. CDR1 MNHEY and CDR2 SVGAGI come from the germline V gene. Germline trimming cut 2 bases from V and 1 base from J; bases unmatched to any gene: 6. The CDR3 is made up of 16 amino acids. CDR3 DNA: TGTGCCAGCAGTTACCAGGGGGCGAGCAGGAACACTGAAGCTTTCTTT. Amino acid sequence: CASSYQGASRNTEAFF.

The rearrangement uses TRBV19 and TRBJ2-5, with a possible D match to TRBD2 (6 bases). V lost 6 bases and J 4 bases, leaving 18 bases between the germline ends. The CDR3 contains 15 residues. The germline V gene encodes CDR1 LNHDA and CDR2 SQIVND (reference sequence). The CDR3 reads CASRLGLDVGETQYF. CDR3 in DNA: TGTGCCAGTAGGCTGGGACTGGACGTTGGAGAGACCCAGTACTTC.

Here the CDR3 DNA reads TGTGCCAGCAGTCGGGGACTAGCGGGGTTGGGCGACGAGCAGTACTTC. It translates to CASSRGLAGLGDEQYF. The gene calls are TRBV5-8 and TRBJ2-7, with 13 positions matching TRBD2. Germline-derived CDR1 and CDR2 are SGHTS and YDEGEE. The CDR3 has 16 residues. Trimming removed 5 bases from V and 5 bases from J; junction bases left unmatched: 10.

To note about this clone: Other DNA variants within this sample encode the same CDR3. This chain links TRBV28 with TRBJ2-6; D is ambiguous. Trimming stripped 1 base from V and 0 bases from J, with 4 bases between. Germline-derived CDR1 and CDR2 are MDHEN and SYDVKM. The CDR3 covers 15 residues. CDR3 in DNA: TGTGCCAGCAGTTTATTCGGCTCTGGGGCCAACGTCCTGACTTTC. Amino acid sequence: CASSLFGSGANVLTF.

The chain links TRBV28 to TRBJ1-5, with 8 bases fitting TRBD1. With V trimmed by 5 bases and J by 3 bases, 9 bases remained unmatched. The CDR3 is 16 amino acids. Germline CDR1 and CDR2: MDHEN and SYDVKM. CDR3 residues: CASSRRRDRYNQPQHF. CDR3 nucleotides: TGTGCCAGCAGTAGACGCCGGGACAGGTACAATCAGCCCCAGCATTTT. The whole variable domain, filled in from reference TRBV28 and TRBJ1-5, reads DVKVTQSSRYLVKRTGEKVFLECVQDMDHENMFWYRQDPGLGLRLIYFSYDVKMKEKGDIPEGYSVSREKKERFSLILESASTNQTSMYLCASSRRRDRYNQPQHFGDGTRLSIL.

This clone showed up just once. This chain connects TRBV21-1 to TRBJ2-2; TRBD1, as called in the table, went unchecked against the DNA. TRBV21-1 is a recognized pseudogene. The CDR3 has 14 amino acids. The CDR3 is CASSKAQVAGELFF. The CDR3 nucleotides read TGTGCCAGCAGCAAAGCTCAGGTGGCCGGGGAGCTGTTTTTT.

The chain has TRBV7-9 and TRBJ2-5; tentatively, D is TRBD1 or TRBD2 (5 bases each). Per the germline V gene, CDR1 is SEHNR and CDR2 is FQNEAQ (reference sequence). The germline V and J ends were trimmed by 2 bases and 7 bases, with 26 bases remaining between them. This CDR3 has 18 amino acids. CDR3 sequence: CASSLIGAFGGLSVTQYF. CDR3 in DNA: TGTGCCAGCAGCTTAATCGGGGCCTTCGGTGGGTTGAGTGTGACCCAGTACTTC. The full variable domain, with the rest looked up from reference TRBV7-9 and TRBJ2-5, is DTGVSQNPRHKITKRGQNVTFRCDPISEHNRLYWYRQTLGQGPEFLTYFQNEAQLEKSRLLSDRFSAERPKGSFSTLEIQRTEQGDSAMYLCASSLIGAFGGLSVTQYFGPGTRLLVL.

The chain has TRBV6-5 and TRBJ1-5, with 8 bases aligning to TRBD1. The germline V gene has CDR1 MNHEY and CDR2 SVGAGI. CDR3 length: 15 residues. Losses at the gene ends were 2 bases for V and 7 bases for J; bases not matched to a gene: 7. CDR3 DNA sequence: TGTGCCAGCAGTTACACTGGACAGGGAAACCAGCCCCAGCATTTT. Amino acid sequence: CASSYTGQGNQPQHF.

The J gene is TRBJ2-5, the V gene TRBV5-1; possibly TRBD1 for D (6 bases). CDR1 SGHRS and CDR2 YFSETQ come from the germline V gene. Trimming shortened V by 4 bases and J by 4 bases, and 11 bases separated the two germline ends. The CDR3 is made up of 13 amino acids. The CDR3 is CASSPLGGETQYF. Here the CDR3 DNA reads TGCGCCAGCAGCCCCTTAGGGGGAGAGACCCAGTACTTC.

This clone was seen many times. The CDR3 region has the DNA TGTGCCAGCAGCTTCCGGGACACCTCCTACGAGCAGTACTTC. Translated, it gives CASSFRDTSYEQYF. The gene calls are TRBV7-8 and TRBJ2-7; D is possibly TRBD1 (6 bases). Germline values: CDR1 SGHVS, CDR2 FQNEAQ. The CDR3 extends over 14 amino acids. V was clipped by 3 bases and J by 0 bases, with 9 bases between them.

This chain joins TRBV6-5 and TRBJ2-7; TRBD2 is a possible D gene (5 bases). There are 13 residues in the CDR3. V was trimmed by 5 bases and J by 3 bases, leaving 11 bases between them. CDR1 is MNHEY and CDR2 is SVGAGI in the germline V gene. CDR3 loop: CASSRTAGYEQYF. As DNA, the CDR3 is TGTGCCAGCAGTCGGACGGCGGGCTACGAGCAGTACTTC.

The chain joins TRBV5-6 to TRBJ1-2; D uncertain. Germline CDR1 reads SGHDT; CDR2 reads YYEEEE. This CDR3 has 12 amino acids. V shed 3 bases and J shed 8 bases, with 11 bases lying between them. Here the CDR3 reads CASSSDLEGYTF. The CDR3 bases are TGTGCCAGCAGCTCGGATTTGGAGGGCTACACCTTC.

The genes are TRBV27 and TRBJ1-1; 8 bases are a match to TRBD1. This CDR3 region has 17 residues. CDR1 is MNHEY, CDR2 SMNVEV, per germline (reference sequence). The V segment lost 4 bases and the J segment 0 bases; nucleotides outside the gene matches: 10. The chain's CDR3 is CASSSRTGRSMNTEAFF. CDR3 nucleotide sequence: TGTGCCAGCAGTTCCAGGACAGGGAGGTCCATGAACACTGAAGCTTTCTTT.

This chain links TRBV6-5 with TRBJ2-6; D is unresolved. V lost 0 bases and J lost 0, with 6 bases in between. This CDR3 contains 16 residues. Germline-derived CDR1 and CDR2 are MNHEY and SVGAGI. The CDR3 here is CASSYSTVSGANVLTF. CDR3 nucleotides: TGTGCCAGCAGTTACTCGACGGTCTCTGGGGCCAACGTCCTGACTTTC.

The CDR3 region is CASSLFPRSSSGTGDGYTF. CDR3 nucleotide sequence: TGTGCCAGCAGTTTATTCCCCAGGTCTTCGTCCGGGACAGGGGACGGCTACACCTTC. V usage is TRBV28 and J usage is TRBJ1-2; 10 nucleotides match TRBD1. V shed 1 base and J 8 bases; nucleotides not matched to a gene: 19. Per the germline V gene, CDR1 is MDHEN and CDR2 is SYDVKM. This CDR3 has 19 amino acids.

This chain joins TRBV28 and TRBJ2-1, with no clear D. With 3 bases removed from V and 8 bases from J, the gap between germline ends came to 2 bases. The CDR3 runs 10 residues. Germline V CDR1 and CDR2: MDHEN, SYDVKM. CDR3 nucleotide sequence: TGTGCCAGCAGTTTGCATGAGCAGTTCTTC. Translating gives CASSLHEQFF.

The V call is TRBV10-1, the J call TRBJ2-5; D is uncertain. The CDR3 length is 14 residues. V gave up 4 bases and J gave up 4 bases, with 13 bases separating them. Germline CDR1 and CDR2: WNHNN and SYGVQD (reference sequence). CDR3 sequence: CASSGLGIRETQYF. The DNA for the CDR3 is TGCGCCAGCAGTGGGCTTGGGATTAGAGAGACCCAGTACTTC.

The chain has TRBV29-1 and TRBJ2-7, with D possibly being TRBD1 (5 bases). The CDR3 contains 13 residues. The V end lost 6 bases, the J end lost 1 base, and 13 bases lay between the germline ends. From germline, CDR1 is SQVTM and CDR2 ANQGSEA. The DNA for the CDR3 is TGCAGCGTGCGCCCGGACAATTCCTACGAGCAGTACTTC. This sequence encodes CSVRPDNSYEQYF.

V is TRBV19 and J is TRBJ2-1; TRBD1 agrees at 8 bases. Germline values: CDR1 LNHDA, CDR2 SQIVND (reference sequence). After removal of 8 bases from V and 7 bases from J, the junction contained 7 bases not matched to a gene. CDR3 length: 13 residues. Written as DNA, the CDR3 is TGTGCCAGTGCGGACAGGGCGTTTAATGAGCAGTTCTTC. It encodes CASADRAFNEQFF.

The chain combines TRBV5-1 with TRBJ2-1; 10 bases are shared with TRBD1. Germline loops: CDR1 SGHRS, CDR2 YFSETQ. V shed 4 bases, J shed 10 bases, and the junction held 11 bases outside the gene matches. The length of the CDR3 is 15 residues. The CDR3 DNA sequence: TGCGCCAGCAGCGGTCAGGGGACAGGGGCTGAGGAGCAGTTCTTC. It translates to CASSGQGTGAEEQFF.

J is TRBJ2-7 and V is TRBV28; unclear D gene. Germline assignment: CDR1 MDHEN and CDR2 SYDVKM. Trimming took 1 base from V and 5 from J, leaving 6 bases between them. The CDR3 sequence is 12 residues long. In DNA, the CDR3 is TGTGCCAGCAGTTTATTACATAACGAGCAGTACTTC. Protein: CASSLLHNEQYF.

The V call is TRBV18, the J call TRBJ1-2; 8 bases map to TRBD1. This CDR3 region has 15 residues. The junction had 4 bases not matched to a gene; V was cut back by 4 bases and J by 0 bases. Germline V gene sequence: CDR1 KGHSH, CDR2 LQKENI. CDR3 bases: TGTGCCAGCTCACAGACGGGACAGGCTAACTATGGCTACACCTTC. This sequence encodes CASSQTGQANYGYTF.

CDR3 DNA: TGTGCCAGCAGTTTATCCCTCCCGACAGGCCAGGTGTTTTTT. Residues: CASSLSLPTGQVFF. The V and J genes are TRBV28 and TRBJ1-4, with D maybe TRBD1 (6 bases). The V gene lost 1 base and the J gene lost 15 bases, with 18 bases spanning the gap. The germline gives CDR1 MDHEN, CDR2 SYDVKM. The CDR3 has 14 amino acids.

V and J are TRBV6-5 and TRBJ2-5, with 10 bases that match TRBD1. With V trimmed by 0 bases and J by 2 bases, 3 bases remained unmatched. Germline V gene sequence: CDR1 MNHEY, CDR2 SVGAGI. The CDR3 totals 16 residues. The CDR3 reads CASSYSGQGKQETQYF. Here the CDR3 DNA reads TGTGCCAGCAGTTACTCGGGACAGGGGAAACAAGAGACCCAGTACTTC.

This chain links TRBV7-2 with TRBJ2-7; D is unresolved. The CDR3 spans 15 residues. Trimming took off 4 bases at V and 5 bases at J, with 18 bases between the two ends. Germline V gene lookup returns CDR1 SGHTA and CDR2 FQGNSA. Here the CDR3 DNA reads TGTGCCAGCAGCTCTACCGCCCGGTTAGGAGACGAGCAGTACTTC. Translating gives CASSSTARLGDEQYF.